The clone carrying this T cell receptor (beta chain) has just one count. Its antigen remains unknown. The data belong to a study of vaccination effects on CD4 cells after COVID-19. Clones were read by immunoSEQ multiplex PCR, and TCRdb kept only the in-frame ones, dropping some. The sample consists of about 63,000 clones, roughly 80% of them appearing once. Prior to sequencing, the ViraFEST assay stimulated PBMC with viral peptide pools, which expanded the antigen-specific CD4+ T cells. It was after roughly ten days of culture that CD4+ T cells were isolated. Negative nucleocapsid antibody tests before and after vaccination confirmed no previous SARS-CoV-2 infection. With approximately 9.2 ug/ml peptides and 9 to 10 IU/ml IL-2, some 2 million PBMC per well were cultured. Cells had half their medium changed to IL-2 medium on days 3 and 7. Regarding the study as a whole: Cross-reactivity with common cold coronaviruses was shown by only 1 of 255 vaccine-induced clones in healthy vaccinees.

The sequences come from CD4+ T cells from PBMCs cultured with HCoV-OC43 spike peptides, collected before COVID-19 vaccination. This sample's subset: HCoV-OC43 spike overlapping peptide pool stimulation. The clonotype comes from a human donor who received a COVID-19 vaccine.

The CDR3 nucleotides are TGTGCCAGTAGTAACGGACAGAACTCTGGAAACACCATATATTTT. This codes for CASSNGQNSGNTIYF. The gene calls are TRBV19 and TRBJ1-3; possible D gene TRBD1, 6 bases. V was shortened by 4 bases and J by 0 bases, with 10 bases between the two germline ends. Germline V gene lookup returns CDR1 LNHDA and CDR2 SQIVND (reference sequence). CDR3 size: 15 residues.